This TCR beta chain was observed in a study of blood T cell repertoires in COVID-19. Study in general: Acute and convalescent COVID-19 specimens originated in the United States, Italy and Spain. In each case, the material was cDNA or gDNA derived from T cells, B-cell-depleted T cells, or PBMCs.

The CDR3 loop spans 13 amino acids. The germline CDR1 and CDR2 sequences are SGHDT and YYEEEE. V was pared by 3 bases and J by 1 base, with 7 bases between. Methods used by the authors: Nucleated cell counts were estimated from reference gene primer amplification. Profiling relied on immunoSEQ multiplex PCR, and the TCRdb table lists in-frame clones only, not all of them. Clonal size and the V and J genes are those of that table, whereas D and trimming came from the DNA. The sample consists of 80,000 or so clones, about three quarters of them appearing once. The clonotype was recovered from a man aged 50-60 years with active or convalescent COVID-19. V usage is TRBV5-6 and J usage is TRBJ1-2; a possible D gene is TRBD1 (6 bases). The specimen was peripheral blood. The CDR3 region is CASSSGVNYGYTF. CDR3 bases: TGTGCCAGCAGCTCAGGGGTTAACTATGGCTACACCTTC.